This T cell receptor (beta chain) is from a study of PD-1 blockade in mismatch repair-deficient tumors. Study findings and constraints: About 5% of the 142 peptide-expanded blood TCRs were also found in tumor. After pembrolizumab, tumor-resident clones rose rapidly, then generally contracted before radiologic responses.

As for this clone: No antigen is known for it.

Germline loops: CDR1 SEHNR, CDR2 FQNEAQ (reference sequence). The CDR3 loop spans 15 amino acids. Trimming shortened V by 5 bases and J by 3 bases, and 14 bases separated the two germline ends. Indicated time point: identical roughly 10-day culture without peptide (control). A few pembrolizumab responders had their TCRs sequenced. A roughly 11-day in vitro culture was run per each of several reactive peptides. Assay: immunoSEQ multiplex PCR; the TCRdb copy retains only in-frame clones and omits some. The profile shows about 14,000 clones, 70% to 90% of them singletons. The starting material was cells cultured in vitro, obtained from a patient treated with pembrolizumab. The rearrangement uses TRBV7-9 and TRBJ2-1; D gene unclear. This clonotype was obtained from an adult with mismatch repair-deficient cancer. Here the CDR3 DNA reads TGTGCCAGCAGCCCCGAACACCTGTACTACAATGAGCAGTTCTTC. Amino acids: CASSPEHLYYNEQFF. The whole variable domain, remainder taken from reference TRBV7-9 and TRBJ2-1, is DTGVSQNPRHKITKRGQNVTFRCDPISEHNRLYWYRQTLGQGPEFLTYFQNEAQLEKSRLLSDRFSAERPKGSFSTLEIQRTEQGDSAMYLCASSPEHLYYNEQFFGPGTRLTVL.